This T cell receptor (beta chain) emerged from a study of cytomegalovirus exposure and HLA in healthy donors. Findings and limits, study-wide: The authors listed 180 or so TCR beta chains as cytomegalovirus-associated.

Vbeta (60) and Jbeta (13) primers were used in the PCR. Using immunoSEQ multiplex PCR, the repertoire was profiled, and TCRdb retains in-frame clones only, with some absent. The sample consists of under 150,000 clones, about 74% of them appearing once. In the case of this clone: Its antigen remains unknown.

The germline gives CDR1 MNHEY, CDR2 SVGAGI. The CDR3 runs to 13 residues. Trimming at V came to 7 bases and at J to 4 bases, leaving 6 bases not matched to a gene. The rearrangement links TRBV6-5 to TRBJ2-7; 8 bases agree with TRBD2. The receptor's source is a woman in her 40s in good health and CMV-seronegative. Sample: PBMCs. CDR3 amino acids: CASTDSGIYEQYF. In DNA, the CDR3 is TGTGCCAGCACCGATAGCGGGATTTACGAGCAGTACTTC.